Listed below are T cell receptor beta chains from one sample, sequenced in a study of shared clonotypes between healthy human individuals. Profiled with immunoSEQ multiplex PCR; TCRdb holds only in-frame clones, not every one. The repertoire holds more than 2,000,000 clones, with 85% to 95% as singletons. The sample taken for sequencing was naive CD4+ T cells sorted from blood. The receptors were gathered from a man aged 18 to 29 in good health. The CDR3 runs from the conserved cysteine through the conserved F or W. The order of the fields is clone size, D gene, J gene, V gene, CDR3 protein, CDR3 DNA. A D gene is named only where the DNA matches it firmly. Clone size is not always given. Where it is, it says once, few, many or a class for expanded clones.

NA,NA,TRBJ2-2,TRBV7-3,CASSSQGRGGELFF,TGTGCCAGCAGCTCACAGGGGAGGGGCGGGGAGCTGTTTTTT
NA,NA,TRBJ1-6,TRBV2,CASTGGKASPLHF,TGTGCCAGCACGGGGGGAAAGGCTTCACCCCTCCACTTT
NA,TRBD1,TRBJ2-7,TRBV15,CATSRAVGQGLYEQYF,TGTGCCACCAGCAGAGCAGTGGGACAGGGACTGTACGAGCAGTACTTC
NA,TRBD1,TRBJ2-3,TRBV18,CASSPTGGGTDTQYF,TGTGCCAGCTCACCGACAGGGGGAGGGACAGATACGCAGTATTTT
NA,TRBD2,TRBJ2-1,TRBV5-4,CASSFGLAGVGEQFF,TGTGCCAGCAGCTTCGGGCTAGCGGGAGTGGGTGAGCAGTTCTTC
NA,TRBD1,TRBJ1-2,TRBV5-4,CASSLGQGIQGGYTF,TGTGCCAGCAGCTTGGGACAGGGGATACAAGGGGGCTACACCTTC
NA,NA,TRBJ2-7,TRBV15,CATSRGTLGYEQYF,TGTGCCACCAGCAGAGGTACTCTCGGGTACGAGCAGTACTTC
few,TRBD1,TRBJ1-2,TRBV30,CAWRGQAYYGYTF,TGTGCCTGGAGGGGACAGGCCTACTATGGCTACACCTTC
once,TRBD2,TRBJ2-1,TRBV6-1,CASSEGLAREGNEQFF,TGTGCCAGCAGTGAGGGACTAGCTAGGGAGGGGAATGAGCAGTTCTTC
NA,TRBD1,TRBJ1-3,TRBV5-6,CASSSRDRVAVQSGNTIYF,TGTGCCAGCAGCAGCCGAGACAGGGTGGCCGTCCAGTCTGGAAACACCATATATTTT
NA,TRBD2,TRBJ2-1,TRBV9,CASSFADGGAYNEQFF,TGTGCCAGCAGCTTCGCGGACGGGGGGGCCTACAATGAGCAGTTCTTC
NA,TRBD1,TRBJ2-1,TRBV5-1,CASSGLTGGLYNEQFF,TGCGCCAGCAGCGGACTGACAGGGGGCTTGTACAATGAGCAGTTCTTC
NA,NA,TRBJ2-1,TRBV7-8,CASSPLLEQFF,TGTGCCAGCAGCCCATTACTTGAGCAGTTCTTC
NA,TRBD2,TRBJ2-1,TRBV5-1,CASSVRLAGGPNEQFF,TGCGCCAGCAGCGTCCGACTAGCGGGAGGGCCCAATGAGCAGTTCTTC
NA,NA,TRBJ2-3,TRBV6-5,CASSSRRGSGTDTQYF,TGTGCCAGCAGTTCCCGGAGGGGTTCGGGCACAGATACGCAGTATTTT
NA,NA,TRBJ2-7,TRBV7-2,CASSPDFRSFEQYF,TGTGCCAGCAGCCCGGACTTCCGTTCTTTCGAGCAGTACTTC
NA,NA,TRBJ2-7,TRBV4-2,CASSQATGDPYEQYF,TGTGCCAGCAGCCAAGCTACGGGAGACCCCTACGAGCAGTACTTC
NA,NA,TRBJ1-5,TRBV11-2,CASSLGTGFQPQHF,TGTGCCAGCAGCTTAGGAACAGGGTTTCAGCCCCAGCATTTT
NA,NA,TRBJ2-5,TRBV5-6,CASSLLPEGEQYF,TGTGCCAGCAGCTTGTTACCGGAGGGGGAGCAGTACTTC
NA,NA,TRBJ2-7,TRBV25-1,CASSRGYEQYF,TGTGCCAGCAGCCGCGGCTACGAGCAGTACTTC
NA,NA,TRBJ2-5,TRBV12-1,CAGETYQETQYF,TGTGCCGGGGAGACGTACCAAGAGACCCAGTACTTC
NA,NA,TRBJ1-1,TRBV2,CASRGTANTEAFF,TGTGCCAGCAGAGGGACGGCCAACACTGAAGCTTTCTTT
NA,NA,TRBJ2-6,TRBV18,CASSPGEGRGANVLTF,TGTGCCAGCTCCCCGGGCGAGGGGAGAGGGGCCAACGTCCTGACTTTC
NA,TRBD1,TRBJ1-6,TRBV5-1,CASSRTGRNSPLHF,TGCGCCAGCAGCCGGACAGGGAGGAATTCACCCCTCCACTTT
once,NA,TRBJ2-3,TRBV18,CASSPPSVDTQYF,TGTGCCAGCTCACCACCGAGCGTGGATACGCAGTATTTT
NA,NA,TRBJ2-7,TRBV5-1,CASSLVGPYEQYF,TGCGCCAGCAGCTTGGTCGGGCCCTACGAGCAGTACTTC
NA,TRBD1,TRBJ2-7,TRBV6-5,CASSYVPGQGAYEQYF,TGTGCCAGCAGTTACGTCCCGGGACAGGGGGCCTACGAGCAGTACTTC
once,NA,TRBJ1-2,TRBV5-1,CASSSVNRDGGYTF,TGCGCCAGCAGCTCCGTAAACAGGGACGGTGGCTACACCTTC
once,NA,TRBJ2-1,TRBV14,CASSQTNQGEQFF,TGTGCCAGCAGCCAGACGAACCAAGGGGAGCAGTTCTTC
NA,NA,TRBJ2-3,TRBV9,CASSGPQGTDTQYF,TGTGCCAGCAGCGGTCCTCAGGGCACAGATACGCAGTATTTT
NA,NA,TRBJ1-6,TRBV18,CASSPRGVDSSYNSPLHF,TGTGCCAGCTCACCACGGGGAGTCGACAGCTCCTATAATTCACCCCTCCACTTT
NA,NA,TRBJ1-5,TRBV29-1,CSVRSGNQPQHF,TGCAGCGTTCGGAGCGGCAATCAGCCCCAGCATTTT
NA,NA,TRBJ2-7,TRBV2,CASRNGYEQYF,TGTGCCAGCAGGAACGGGTACGAGCAGTACTTC
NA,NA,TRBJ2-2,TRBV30,CAWSRQMNTGELFF,TGTGCCTGGAGTAGACAGATGAACACCGGGGAGCTGTTTTTT
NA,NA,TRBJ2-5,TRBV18,CASSPSHSQETQYF,TGTGCCAGCTCACCTTCCCATTCACAAGAGACCCAGTACTTC
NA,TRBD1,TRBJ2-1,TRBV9,CASSVAGTGAYNEQFF,TGTGCCAGCAGCGTAGCCGGGACAGGGGCCTACAATGAGCAGTTCTTC
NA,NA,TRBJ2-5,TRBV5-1,CASSGAGQRLRETQYF,TGCGCCAGCAGCGGGGCCGGGCAGCGGCTCCGGGAGACCCAGTACTTC
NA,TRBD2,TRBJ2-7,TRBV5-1,CASTGTTGGEQYF,TGCGCCAGTACCGGGACGACGGGGGGAGAGCAGTACTTC
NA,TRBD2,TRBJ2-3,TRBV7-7,CASSPRGGGTDTQYF,TGTGCTAGCAGCCCCCGGGGGGGAGGCACAGATACGCAGTATTTT
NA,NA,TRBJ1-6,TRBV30,CAWSADGGLKDSPLHF,TGTGCCTGGAGCGCTGACGGCGGTTTAAAGGATTCACCCCTCCACTTT
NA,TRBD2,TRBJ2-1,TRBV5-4,CASSYEARAGGNYNEQFF,TGTGCCAGCAGCTATGAAGCCCGAGCGGGGGGGAACTACAATGAGCAGTTCTTC
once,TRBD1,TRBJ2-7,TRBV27,CASSFGRGSSYEQYF,TGTGCCAGCAGTTTTGGCAGGGGGTCTTCCTACGAGCAGTACTTC
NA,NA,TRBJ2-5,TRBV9,CASSVGAGTSQETQYF,TGTGCCAGCAGCGTAGGGGCAGGGACCTCCCAAGAGACCCAGTACTTC
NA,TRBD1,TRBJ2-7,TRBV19,CASSIAKGANEQYF,TGTGCCAGTAGTATCGCGAAGGGGGCCAACGAGCAGTACTTC
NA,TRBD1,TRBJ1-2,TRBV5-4,CASSLLDRGSHYGYTF,TGTGCCAGCAGCTTACTGGACAGGGGATCTCACTATGGCTACACCTTC
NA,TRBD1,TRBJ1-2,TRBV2,CASDRDSNYGYTF,TGTGCCAGTGACCGGGACAGCAACTATGGCTACACCTTC
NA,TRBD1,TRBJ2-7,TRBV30,CAWGGTGLTYEQYF,TGTGCCTGGGGAGGGACAGGGCTGACCTACGAGCAGTACTTC
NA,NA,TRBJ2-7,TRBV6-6,CASSYGWDGTYEQYF,TGTGCCAGCAGTTACGGATGGGACGGAACCTACGAGCAGTACTTC
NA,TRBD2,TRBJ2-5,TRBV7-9,CASSQSGGLETQYF,TGTGCCAGCAGCCAATCGGGGGGGCTGGAGACCCAGTACTTC
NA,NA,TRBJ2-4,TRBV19,CASSLGAHGNIQYF,TGTGCCAGTAGCCTAGGGGCGCATGGAAACATTCAGTACTTC
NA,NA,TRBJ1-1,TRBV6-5,CASRRGQTSTEAFF,TGTGCCAGCAGGCGTGGACAGACCTCTACTGAAGCTTTCTTT
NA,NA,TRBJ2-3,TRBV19,CASSISRWDTQYF,TGTGCCAGTAGTATTTCACGCTGGGATACGCAGTATTTT
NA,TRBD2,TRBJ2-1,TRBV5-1,CASSSGRLIAGGNRMGEQFF,TGCGCCAGCAGCTCCGGTCGGTTGATAGCGGGAGGTAACAGGATGGGTGAGCAGTTCTTC
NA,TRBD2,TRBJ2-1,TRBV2,CASSEASGGLAEQFF,TGTGCCAGCAGTGAAGCGAGCGGGGGGCTCGCTGAGCAGTTCTTC
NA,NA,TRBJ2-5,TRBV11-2,CASSLDRGGKETQYF,TGTGCCAGCAGCTTAGATCGGGGCGGCAAAGAGACCCAGTACTTC